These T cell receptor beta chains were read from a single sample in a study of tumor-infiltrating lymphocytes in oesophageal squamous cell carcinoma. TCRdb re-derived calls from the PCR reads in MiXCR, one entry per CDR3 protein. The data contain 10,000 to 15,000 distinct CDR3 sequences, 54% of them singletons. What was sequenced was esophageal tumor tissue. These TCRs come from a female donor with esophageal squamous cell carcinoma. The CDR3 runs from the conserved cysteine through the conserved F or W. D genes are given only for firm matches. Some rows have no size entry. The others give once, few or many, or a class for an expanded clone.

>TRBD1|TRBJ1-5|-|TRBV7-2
CASSLARQGLGHGFNQPQHF
TGTGCCAGCAGCTTAGCGAGACAGGGCTTGGGGCATGGGTTCAATCAGCCCCAGCATTTT
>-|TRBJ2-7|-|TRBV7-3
CASRPQSVTSYVEQYF
TGTGCCAGCAGACCGCAATCTGTGACATCCTACGTTGAGCAGTACTTC
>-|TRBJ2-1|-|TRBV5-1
CASSLAGQTYEQFF
TGCGCCAGCAGCTTGGCCGGACAGACCTACGAGCAGTTCTTC
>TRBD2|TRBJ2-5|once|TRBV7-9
CASSPPGTSGSYEQHF
TGTGCCAGCAGCCCCCCCGGGACTAGCGGGAGCTACGAGCAGCACTTC
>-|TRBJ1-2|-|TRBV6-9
CASSSPQGNIHGYTF
TGTGCCAGCAGTTCCCCCCAGGGTAATATCCATGGCTACACCTTC
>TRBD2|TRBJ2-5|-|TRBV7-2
CASSPEGGKETQYF
TGTGCCAGCAGCCCCGAGGGAGGGAAAGAGACCCAGTACTTC
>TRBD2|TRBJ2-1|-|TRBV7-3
CASSPEASGGYNEQFF
TGTGCCAGCAGCCCAGAGGCTAGCGGGGGGTACAATGAGCAGTTCTTC
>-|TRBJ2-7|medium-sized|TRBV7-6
CASSLGGGSYEQYF
TGTGCCAGCAGCTTAGGAGGGGGGTCCTACGAGCAGTACTTC
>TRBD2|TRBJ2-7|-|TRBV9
CASSVGAGVVYEQYF
TGTGCCAGCAGCGTAGGGGCGGGAGTCGTCTACGAGCAGTACTTC
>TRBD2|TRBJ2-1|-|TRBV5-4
CASSLGGTSGRNEQFF
TGCGCCAGCAGCTTGGGAGGGACTAGCGGGAGAAATGAGCAGTTCTTC
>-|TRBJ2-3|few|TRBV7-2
CASSLVPGDTQYF
TGTGCCAGCAGCTTAGTCCCGGGAGATACGCAGTATTTT
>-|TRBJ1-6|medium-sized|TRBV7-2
CASSLGGGRRDSPLHF
TGTGCCAGCAGCTTAGGCGGGGGGCGGAGGGATTCACCCCTCCACTTT
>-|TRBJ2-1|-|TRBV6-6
CASSYSPNYEQFF
TGTGCCAGCAGTTACTCGCCCAATTATGAGCAGTTCTTC
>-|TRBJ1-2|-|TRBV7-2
CASSADGNYGYTF
TGTGCCAGCAGCGCCGACGGGAACTATGGCTACACCTTC
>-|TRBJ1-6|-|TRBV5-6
CASSLTSGGTLSYEQYF
TGTGCCAGCAGCTTAACTAGCGGGGGGACTCTCTCCTACGAGCAGTACTTT
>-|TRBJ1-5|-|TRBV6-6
CASSYSGGSNQPQHF
TGTGCCAGCAGTTACTCAGGCGGTAGCAATCAGCCCCAGCATTTT
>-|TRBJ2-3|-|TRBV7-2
CASSLSGSTDTQYF
TGTGCCAGCAGCTTGTCGGGGAGCACAGATACGCAGTATTTT
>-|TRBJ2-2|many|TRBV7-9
CASSFGAGTNTGELFF
TGTGCCAGCAGCTTTGGAGCGGGCACGAACACCGGGGAGCTGTTTTTT
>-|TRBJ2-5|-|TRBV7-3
CASSLTPKGRYTGELYF
TGTGCCAGCAGCCTTACTCCCAAAGGGCGGTACACCGGGGAGCTGTATTTT
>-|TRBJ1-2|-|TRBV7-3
CASSLSSGLFPYGYTF
TGTGCCAGCAGCTTAAGTTCGGGACTGTTCCCCTATGGCTACACCTTC
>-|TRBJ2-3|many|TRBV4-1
CASSQGPASTDTQYF
TGCGCCAGCAGCCAGGGACCCGCTAGCACAGATACGCAGTATTTT
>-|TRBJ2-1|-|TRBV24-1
CATRGRGLSSYNEQFF
TGTGCCACCAGGGGGCGAGGGTTAAGCTCCTACAATGAGCAGTTCTTC
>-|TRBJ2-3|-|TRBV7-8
CASSLAPASTDTQYF
TGTGCCAGCAGCTTAGCGCCGGCTAGCACAGATACGCAGTATTTT
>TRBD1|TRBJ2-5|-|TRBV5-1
CASSQGARETQYF
TGCGCCAGCAGCCAGGGGGCTAGGGAGACCCAGTACTTC
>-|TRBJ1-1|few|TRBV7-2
CASSFQLPKGGGTEAFF
TGTGCCAGCAGCTTTCAACTCCCTAAGGGAGGAGGAACTGAAGCTTTCTTT
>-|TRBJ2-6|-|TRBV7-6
CASSLEGASVRAVLRF
-
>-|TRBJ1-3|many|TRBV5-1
CASSSTGSGNTIYF
TGCGCCAGCAGCTCAACAGGGTCTGGAAACACCATATATTTT
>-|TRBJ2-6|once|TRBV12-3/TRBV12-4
CASSLRGPGANVLTF
TGTGCCAGCAGTTTGCGAGGTCCTGGGGCCAACGTCCTGACTTTC
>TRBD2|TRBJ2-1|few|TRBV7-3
CASSLGTSGNNEQFF
TGTGCCAGCAGCTTAGGGACTAGCGGCAACAATGAGCAGTTCTTC
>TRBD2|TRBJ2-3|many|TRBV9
CASSVDSGGSASGITDTQYF
TGTGCCAGCAGCGTAGATTCCGGGGGGTCGGCTAGCGGGATCACAGATACGCAGTATTTT
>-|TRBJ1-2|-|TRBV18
CASSPPANYLEEPVGYGYTF
TGTGCCAGCTCACCACCCGCCAACTACTTGGAGGAGCCGGTGGGCTATGGCTACACCTTC
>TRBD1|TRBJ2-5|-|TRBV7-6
CASSGTGGRAGELYF
TGTGCCAGCTCCGGGACAGGGGGTCGCGCCGGGGAGCTGTATTTT
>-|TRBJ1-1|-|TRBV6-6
CASSYQLETTEAFF
TGTGCCAGCAGTTACCAGCTGGAAACCACTGAAGCTTTCTTT
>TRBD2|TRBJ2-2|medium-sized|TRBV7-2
CASSPPGTRITGELFF
TGTGCCAGCAGCCCTCCCGGGACTAGAATCACCGGGGAGCTGTTTTTT
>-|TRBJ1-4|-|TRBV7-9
CASSLRQGNEKLFF
TGTGCCAGCAGCTTACGTCAGGGTAATGAAAAACTGTTTTTT
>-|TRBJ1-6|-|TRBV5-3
CASSPIGGGADSPLHF
TGTGCCAGCAGCCCCATTGGGGGGGGCGCGGATTCACCCCTCCACTTT
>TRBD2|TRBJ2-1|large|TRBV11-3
CASSLGTSGYNEQFF
TGTGCCAGCAGCCTGGGGACTAGCGGTTACAATGAGCAGTTCTTC
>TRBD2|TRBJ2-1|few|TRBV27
CASSFWGGSSYNEQFF
TGTGCCAGCAGTTTCTGGGGCGGGAGCTCCTACAATGAGCAGTTCTTC
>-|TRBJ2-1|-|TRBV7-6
CASSSGRLDGDEQFF
TGTGCCAGCAGCTCGGGCAGGCTGGATGGGGATGAGCAGTTCTTC
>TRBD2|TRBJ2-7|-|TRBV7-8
CASSLAGGTSGRTYEQYF
TGTGCCAGCAGCTTAGCGGGGGGCACTAGCGGGAGAACCTACGAGCAGTACTTC
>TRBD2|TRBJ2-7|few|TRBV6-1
CASRARATSGIYEQYF
TGTGCCAGCAGGGCGCGAGCGACTAGCGGGATCTACGAGCAGTACTTC
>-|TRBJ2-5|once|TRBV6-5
CASRGLARYNEQYF
TGTGCCAGCAGGGGGCTAGCGCGATACAATGAGCAGTACTTC
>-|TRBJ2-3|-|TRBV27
CASLPTLLQGPTTDTQYF
TGTGCCAGTCTACCCACATTATTACAGGGCCCCACCACAGATACGCAGTATTTT
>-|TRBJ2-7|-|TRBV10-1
CATRNGGAFYEQYF
TGCGCCACCCGGAACGGAGGGGCCTTCTACGAGCAGTACTTC
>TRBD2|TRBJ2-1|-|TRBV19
CASSTLAGGYNEQFF
TGTGCCAGTAGTACCTTAGCGGGGGGGTACAATGAGCAGTTCTTC
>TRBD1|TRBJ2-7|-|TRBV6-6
CASSYVQGAYEQYF
TGTGCCAGCAGTTACGTGCAGGGGGCCTACGAGCAGTACTTC
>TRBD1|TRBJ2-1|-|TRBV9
CASSVREGGYEQFF
TGTGCCAGCAGCGTCCGGGAAGGGGGCTATGAGCAGTTCTTC
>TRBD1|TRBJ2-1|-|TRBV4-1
CASSQPGQGNNEQFF
TGCGCCAGCAGTCAGCCGGGACAGGGAAACAATGAGCAGTTCTTC
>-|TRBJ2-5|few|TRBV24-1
CATSDATGYQETQYF
TGTGCCACCAGTGATGCTACAGGGTACCAAGAGACCCAGTACTTC
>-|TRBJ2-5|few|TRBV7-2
CASSPTLFRGRETQYF
TGTGCCAGCAGCCCCACCCTTTTCCGGGGACGAGAGACCCAGTACTTC
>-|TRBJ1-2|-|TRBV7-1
CASSRGAGDNYGYTF
TGTGCCAGCAGCCGGGGGGCAGGGGATAACTATGGCTACACCTTC
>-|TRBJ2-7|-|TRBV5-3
CARSLVWDFGYEQYF
TGTGCCAGAAGCTTGGTTTGGGACTTCGGCTACGAGCAGTACTTC
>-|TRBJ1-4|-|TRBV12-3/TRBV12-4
CASSATGMVEKLFF
TGTGCCAGCAGTGCTACAGGGATGGTCGAAAAACTGTTTTTT
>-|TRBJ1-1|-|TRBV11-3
CASSLVRANTEAFF
TGTGCCAGCAGCTTGGTGCGGGCGAACACTGAAGCTTTCTTT